These 7 T cell receptor beta chains were all obtained from the same sample, sequenced in a study of blood T cell repertoires in COVID-19 (dated by TCRdb to 2020 to 2022). Libraries were prepared through the immunoSEQ multiplex PCR assay. TCRdb carries this immuneACCESS record with in-frame sequences only. Its versions omit some clonotypes, under half of them owing to an unresolved V gene in the studies checked, with the rest unexplained. In all, the sample holds fewer than 400,000 clones, and 85% to 95% of those were seen once. Jointly, the top ten make up around 3.9% of the sample. Sequenced input: PBMCs or T cells enriched from blood (not recorded which). The receptors shown here come from a woman aged 30 to 39 who had been exposed to COVID-19.

This sequence joins TRBV14 and TRBJ2-7; possibly TRBD2 for D (5 bases). V lost 2 bases to trimming and J lost 0 bases, with 11 bases between them. Germline values: CDR1 SGHDN, CDR2 FVKESK. The CDR3 sequence is 15 residues long. CDR3 protein: CASSQPGGSSYEQYF. In DNA form, the CDR3 reads TGTGCCAGCAGCCAACCAGGTGGGAGCTCCTACGAGCAGTACTTC.

V usage is TRBV9 and J usage is TRBJ1-2, with a possible D match to TRBD1 (5 bases). Trimming took off 0 bases at V and 8 bases at J, with 14 bases between the two ends. Germline V gene lookup returns CDR1 SGDLS and CDR2 YYNGEE. The CDR3 totals 14 residues. The CDR3 loop reads CASSVADSGLGYTF. As DNA, the CDR3 is TGTGCCAGCAGCGTAGCTGACAGCGGGCTCGGCTACACCTTC.

J is TRBJ2-3 and V is TRBV12-5; 7 bases line up with TRBD1. Germline trimming cut 7 bases from V and 1 base from J; bases unmatched to any gene: 5. This CDR3 region has 14 residues. CDR1 and CDR2 (germline): LGHNT, FRNRAP. The CDR3 DNA reads TGTGCTAGTGCCCCCACAGGGGGCACAGATACGCAGTATTTT. Amino acids: CASAPTGGTDTQYF.

V is TRBV18 and J is TRBJ2-7, with a weak D call TRBD2 (6 bases). The germline V gene encodes CDR1 KGHSH and CDR2 LQKENI. The V gene lost 1 base and the J gene lost 6 bases, with 13 bases spanning the gap. This CDR3 is 14 amino acids long. As DNA, the CDR3 is TGTGCCAGCTCACCACGAGGCGGGACGGGCGAGCAGTACTTC. Protein: CASSPRGGTGEQYF. Using reference TRBV18 and TRBJ2-7 for the parts outside the CDR3, the full variable domain is NAGVMQNPRHLVRRRGQEARLRCSPMKGHSHVYWYRQLPEEGLKFMVYLQKENIIDESGMPKERFSAEFPKEGPSILRIQQVVRGDSAAYFCASSPRGGTGEQYFGPGTRLTVT.

DNA of the CDR3: TGTGCCAGCGGGGAGGAGGGAGGTGAGCAGTACTTC. This gives the protein CASGEEGGEQYF. V and J are TRBV13 and TRBJ2-7, with D possibly matching TRBD2 (6 bases). Trimming removed 8 bases from V and 7 bases from J, with 15 bases in between. Germline values: CDR1 PRHDT, CDR2 FYEKMQ (reference sequence). The CDR3 contains 12 residues. The full variable domain, its missing parts supplied by reference TRBV13 and TRBJ2-7, is AAGVIQSPRHLIKEKRETATLKCYPIPRHDTVYWYQQGPGQDPQFLISFYEKMQSDKGSIPDRFSAQQFSDYHSELNMSSLELGDSALYFCASGEEGGEQYFGPGTRLTVT.

This chain links TRBV19 with TRBJ2-3; D is unclear. The V and J ends lost 7 bases and 4 bases respectively, with 15 bases between them. The CDR3 totals 14 residues. Germline loops: CDR1 LNHDA, CDR2 SQIVND (reference sequence). This CDR3 reads CASTADFWSDTQYF. CDR3 nucleotide sequence: TGTGCCAGTACCGCGGATTTTTGGTCAGATACGCAGTATTTT.

The chain carries TRBV6-1 and TRBJ2-7; 8 bases match TRBD1. J was trimmed by 5 bases and V by 2 bases; bases with no gene match: 8. The germline V gene has CDR1 MNHNS and CDR2 SASEGT. This CDR3 is 15 amino acids long. Written as DNA, the CDR3 is TGTGCCAGCAGTGAAAGGGTTGGACAGGGCGACGAGCAGTACTTC. Amino acid sequence: CASSERVGQGDEQYF.